The source of this TCR beta chain is a study of blood T cell repertoires in COVID-19. V trimming: 5 bases; J trimming: 2 bases; junction bases outside the gene matches: 8. Germline values: CDR1 SEHNR, CDR2 FQNEAQ (reference sequence). The CDR3 has 15 residues. Some clones are missing from TCRdb's copy, which holds only in-frame ones; the method was immunoSEQ multiplex PCR. The sample contains some 300,000 clones, nearly 90% of which appear only once. This clone appeared a few times. This clonotype originated in a woman aged 35 to 49 with COVID-19, enrolled during active disease. Sequenced material: peripheral blood. The chain has TRBV7-9 and TRBJ2-7; TRBD1 aligns across 8 bases. In DNA form, the CDR3 reads TGTGCCAGCAGCCCAAGGACAGGGAGAGCCTACGAGCAGTACTTC. Residues: CASSPRTGRAYEQYF.